This T cell receptor (beta chain) was identified during a study of T cells in Graves' hyperthyroidism and ophthalmopathy. Whole-study findings and limits: A model built on 13 V-J features separated ophthalmopathy from stable hyperthyroidism.

This clonotype has at least ten counts. Its antigen is still unknown. CDR3 size: 15 residues. Germline V CDR1 and CDR2: SNHLY, FYNNEI. V was shortened by 2 bases and J by 6 bases, with 16 bases between the two germline ends. Patients with ophthalmopathy all had a Clinical Activity Score of at least 3, a NOSPECS grade of at least 4 and duration under 3 months. Amplified regions were TCR beta CDR3 sequences from RNA transcripts. HTBI primers were used for first-round RT-PCR of the TCR CDR3. In TCRdb, the multiplex PCR reads were re-called with MiXCR into one record per CDR3 protein. The sample records about 290,000 distinct CDR3 sequences, 15% to 20% being singletons.

The J gene is TRBJ1-2, the V gene TRBV2; perhaps TRBD1 as D (5 bases). Sequencing input: blood. This TCR derives from a middle-aged man with Graves' ophthalmopathy. The DNA for the CDR3 is TGTGCCAGCAGTGAAATCCGTGGCAGGGTAAATGGCTACACCTTC. This translates into CASSEIRGRVNGYTF.